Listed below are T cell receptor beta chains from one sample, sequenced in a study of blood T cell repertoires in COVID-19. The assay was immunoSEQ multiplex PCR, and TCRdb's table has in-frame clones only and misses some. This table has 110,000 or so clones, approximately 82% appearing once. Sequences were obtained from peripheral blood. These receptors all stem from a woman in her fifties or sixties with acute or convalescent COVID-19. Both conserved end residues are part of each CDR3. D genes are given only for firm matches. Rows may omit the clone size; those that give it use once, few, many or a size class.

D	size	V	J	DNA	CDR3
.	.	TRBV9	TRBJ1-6	TGTGCCAGCAGCGTGCAGGGTCTAGGTAATTCACCCCTCCACTTT	CASSVQGLGNSPLHF
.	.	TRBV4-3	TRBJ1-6	TGCGCCAGCAGCCAAGGGCGCATTATGGGCTCCAGCTCCTATAATTCACCCCTCCACTTT	CASSQGRIMGSSSYNSPLHF
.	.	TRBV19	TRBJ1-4	TGTGCCAGTAGTATACGTATTTATAATGAAAAACTGTTTTTT	CASSIRIYNEKLFF
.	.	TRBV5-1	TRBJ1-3	TGCGCCAGCAGCTATGCCTCGGACAGCTCTGGAAACACCATATATTTT	CASSYASDSSGNTIYF
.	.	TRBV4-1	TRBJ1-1	TGCGCCAGCAGCGTACCTAGAGATAGGGGGAACACTGAAGCTTTCTTT	CASSVPRDRGNTEAFF
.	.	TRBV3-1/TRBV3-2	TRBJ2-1	TGTGCCAGCAGCCTCCAATACAATGAGCAGTTCTTC	CASSLQYNEQFF
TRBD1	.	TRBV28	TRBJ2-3	TGTGCCAGCACCTTAACAGGGGGCTACGAGGTAGATACGCAGTATTTT	CASTLTGGYEVDTQYF
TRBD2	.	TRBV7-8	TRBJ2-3	TGTGCCAGCAGCGCCACGGGGGGGGCAGGGAAGAGCACAGATACGCAGTATTTT	CASSATGGAGKSTDTQYF
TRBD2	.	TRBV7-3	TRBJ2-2	TGTGCCAGCAGCTCTAGCGGGGGGTTCCCCGGGGAGCTGTTTTTT	CASSSSGGFPGELFF
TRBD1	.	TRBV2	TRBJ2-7	TGTGCCAGCAGTGAGGAAGGACAGGGGGCTCGAGGCTACGAGCAGTACTTC	CASSEEGQGARGYEQYF
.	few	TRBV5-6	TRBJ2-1	TGTGCCAGCACAGCGACGGTCTCCTACAATGAGCAGTTCTTC	CASTATVSYNEQFF
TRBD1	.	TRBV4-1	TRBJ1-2	TGCGCCAGCAGCCAAGTACTATCGGGGTTAGGGGGCCGAGGCTACACCTTC	CASSQVLSGLGGRGYTF
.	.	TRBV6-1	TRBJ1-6	TGTGCCAGCAGTGAAGCGCGGGGACGGATTGATCCCCTCCACTTT	CASSEARGRIDPLHF
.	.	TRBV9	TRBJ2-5	TGTGCCACCATAGACCGGGCTAGCGAGACCCAGTACTTC	CATIDRASETQYF
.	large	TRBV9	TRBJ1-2	TGTGCCAGCAGCCCCCCCCGCGGGGTTGTGAACTATGGCTACACCTTC	CASSPPRGVVNYGYTF
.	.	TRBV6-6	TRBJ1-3	TGTGCCAGCACCACGGATGCAGGCTCTGGAAACACCATATATTTT	CASTTDAGSGNTIYF
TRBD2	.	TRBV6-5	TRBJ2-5	TGTGCCAGCAGTTACTTTGGACTAGCGGGGGGAAAGACCCAGTACTTC	CASSYFGLAGGKTQYF
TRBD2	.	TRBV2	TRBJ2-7	TGTGCCAGCCGGGAGGGCGCGTACGAGCAGTACTTC	CASREGAYEQYF
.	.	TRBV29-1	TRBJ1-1	TGCAGCGTTCGTGGTGGTTTTAGTACGGGAGCTTTCTTT	CSVRGGFSTGAFF
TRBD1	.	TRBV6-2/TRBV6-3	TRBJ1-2	TGTGCCAGCAGTCAGACAGGGGTCGATGGCTACACCTTC	CASSQTGVDGYTF
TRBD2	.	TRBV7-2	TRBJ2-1	TGTGCCAGCAGCATGTCGACTAGCGGGGGGCTGCGGGAGCAGTTCTTC	CASSMSTSGGLREQFF
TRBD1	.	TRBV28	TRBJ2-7	TGTGCCAGCAGTTTAACAGGGGGGTACGAGCAGTACTTC	CASSLTGGYEQYF
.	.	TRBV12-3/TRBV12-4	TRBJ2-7	TGTGCCAGCAGCCGGACAGCGTACGAGCAGTACTTC	CASSRTAYEQYF
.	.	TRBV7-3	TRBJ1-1	TGTGCCAGCAGCTCACAGGGTGCGAACACTGAAGCTTTCTTT	CASSSQGANTEAFF
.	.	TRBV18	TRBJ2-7	TGTGCCAGCTCACCCTCGGGGGTCGAGCAGTACTTC	CASSPSGVEQYF
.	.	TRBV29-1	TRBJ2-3	TGCAGCGTTGAAGATTTAGCGGCACCAGATACGCAGTATTTT	CSVEDLAAPDTQYF
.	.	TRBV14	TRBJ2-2	TGTGCCAGCAGCCAAGATTTACCAGGGGTCGGGGAGCTGTTTTTT	CASSQDLPGVGELFF
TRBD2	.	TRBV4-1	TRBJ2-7	TGCGCCAGCAGCCAAGCGCCCCGACTAGCGGGGGATACCTACGAGCAGTACTTC	CASSQAPRLAGDTYEQYF
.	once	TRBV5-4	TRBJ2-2	TGTGCCAGCAGCCAGACAGACACCGGGGAGCTGTTTTTT	CASSQTDTGELFF
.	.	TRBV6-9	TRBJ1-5	TGTGCCAGCAGCAGGGCCAATCAGCCCCAGCATTTT	CASSRANQPQHF
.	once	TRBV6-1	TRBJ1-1	TGTGCCAGCAGTGAGGAGGGGACCTTTGAAGCTTTCTTT	CASSEEGTFEAFF
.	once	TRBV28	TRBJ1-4	TGTGCCAGCAGTTCCAGGGGACGGACAGAAAAACTGTTTTTT	CASSSRGRTEKLFF
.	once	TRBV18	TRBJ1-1	TGTGCCAGCTCATCCGTGAACACTGAAGCTTTCTTT	CASSSVNTEAFF
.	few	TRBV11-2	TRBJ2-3	TGTGCCAGCACCCCTAGCACAGATACGCAGTATTTT	CASTPSTDTQYF
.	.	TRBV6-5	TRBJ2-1	TGTGCCAGCAGTAGCCTGGGACAATTAAATGAGCAGTTCTTC	CASSSLGQLNEQFF
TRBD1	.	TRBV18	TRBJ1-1	TGTGCCAGCTCCGTACAGGGGTACGGCTACACTGAAGCTTTCTTT	CASSVQGYGYTEAFF
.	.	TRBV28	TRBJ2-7	TGTGCCAGCCGCAACAGTTACGAGCAGTACTTC	CASRNSYEQYF
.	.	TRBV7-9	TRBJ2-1	TGTGCCAGCAGCTTAGCCCAGGGGAATATGTATGAGCAGTTCTTC	CASSLAQGNMYEQFF
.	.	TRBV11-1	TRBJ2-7	TGTGCCAGCAGTTCCGGTCCCTCCTACGAGCAGTACTTC	CASSSGPSYEQYF
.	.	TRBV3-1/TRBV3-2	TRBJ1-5	TGTGCCAGCAGCCAAGATCTGAGCCAGCCCCAGCATTTT	CASSQDLSQPQHF
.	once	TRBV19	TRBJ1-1	TGTGCCAGTACTTTATCGTTCAACACTGAAGCTTTCTTT	CASTLSFNTEAFF
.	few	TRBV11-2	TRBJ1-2	TGTGCCAGCAGCTTCCTGGGAGCTGGCTACACCTTC	CASSFLGAGYTF
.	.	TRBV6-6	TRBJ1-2	TGTGCCAGCAGTCCAACCGGGGGGGGATCCTATGGCTACACCTTC	CASSPTGGGSYGYTF
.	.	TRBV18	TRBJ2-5	TGTGCCAGCTCCCAAAGGGGTCTGAAGGAGACCCAGTACTTC	CASSQRGLKETQYF
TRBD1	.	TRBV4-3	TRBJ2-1	TGCGCCAGCAGCCAAGTTCAGGGGGCGGTGCAGTTCTTC	CASSQVQGAVQFF